Below, 7 T cell receptor beta chains from the same sample are listed, as sequenced in a study of cytomegalovirus exposure and HLA in healthy donors (dated by TCRdb to the late 2010s). Library prep was done by the immunoSEQ multiplex PCR assay. For the multiplex PCR, a mixture combining 60 forward primers for TCR Vbeta segments and 13 reverse primers for TCR Jbeta segments was used. TCRdb took this table from immuneACCESS and kept in-frame rearrangements with V and J called. Such tables lack part of the clones; where checked against another copy, unresolved V genes explain under half of the gap, and the rest is unexplained. The sample table shows 150,000 to 250,000 clones, and around 77% are seen once. Under 2% of the sample goes to the ten largest clones. The sample taken for sequencing was PBMCs. The receptors shown here come from a young man in good health and CMV-seronegative.

V usage is TRBV11-2 and J usage is TRBJ2-7; 9 nucleotides agree with TRBD1. The CDR3 loop spans 15 amino acids. After removal of 3 bases from V and 7 bases from J, the junction contained 10 bases not matched to a gene. The germline gives CDR1 SGHAT, CDR2 FQNNGV. Here the CDR3 DNA reads TGTGCCAGCAGCTTTCTACCGGGACAGGGTGGAGAGCAGTACTTC. This codes for CASSFLPGQGGEQYF.

The gene calls are TRBV28 and TRBJ1-2; 9 bases are a match to TRBD1. The CDR3 has 15 amino acids. Germline trimming cut 6 bases from V and 5 bases from J; bases unmatched to any gene: 10. In germline, CDR1 is MDHEN, CDR2 SYDVKM. The CDR3 region has the DNA TGTGCCAGCAGCACTACCGGGACAGGGATATATGGCTACACCTTC. Translated: CASSTTGTGIYGYTF.

The chain employs TRBV28 and TRBJ2-2, with 9 bases matching TRBD2. Looked up from germline, CDR1 is MDHEN and CDR2 is SYDVKM. The CDR3 length is 15 residues. V was clipped by 3 bases and J by 5 bases; unmatched bases: 4. The CDR3: CASSLAGGGTGELFF. The CDR3 DNA reads TGTGCCAGCAGTTTGGCGGGAGGGGGTACCGGGGAGCTGTTTTTT.

The chain is built from TRBV11-3 and TRBJ1-1, with a tentative D call TRBD1 (5 bases). The CDR3 runs 14 residues. The V and J ends lost 3 bases and 3 bases respectively, with 11 bases between them. In germline, CDR1 is SGHNT, CDR2 YENEEA. The chain's CDR3 is CASSLGGVDTEAFF. CDR3 nucleotide sequence: TGTGCCAGCAGCTTGGGGGGGGTGGACACTGAAGCTTTCTTT.

V usage is TRBV10-3 and J usage is TRBJ2-7, with 15 bases fitting TRBD2. The CDR3 length is 17 residues. CDR1 is ENHRY, CDR2 SYGVKD, per germline. The V and J ends lost 3 bases and 4 bases, in that order; junction bases with no gene match: 7. CDR3 amino acids: CAISDPPGLAGGYEQYF. The CDR3 DNA sequence: TGTGCCATCAGTGACCCCCCTGGACTAGCGGGAGGGTACGAGCAGTACTTC.

The CDR3 region has the DNA TGTGCCAGCTGGAGTCGGGAGGGGTACAATGAGCAGTTCTTC. It codes for CASWSREGYNEQFF. This chain links TRBV27 with TRBJ2-1; TRBD2 agrees at 8 bases. Trimming at V came to 8 bases and at J to 4 bases, leaving 7 bases not matched to a gene. Per germline, CDR1 MNHEY and CDR2 SMNVEV (reference sequence). The CDR3 is made up of 14 amino acids.

The CDR3 loop is CASNAGSHNQPQHF. CDR3 nucleotides: TGTGCCAGCAACGCAGGGTCACACAATCAGCCCCAGCATTTT. The chain uses TRBV6-1 and TRBJ1-5; D possibly corresponds to TRBD1 (5 bases). The CDR3 totals 14 residues. Looked up from germline, CDR1 is MNHNS and CDR2 is SASEGT. V was clipped by 7 bases and J by 3 bases, with 13 bases between them.